These 14 T cell receptor beta chains were all obtained from the same sample, sequenced in a study of T cell repertoires and HLA-DP antigens. Assay used: immunoSEQ multiplex PCR; TCRdb lists only in-frame clones, some missing. The table has some 89,000 clones, around 86% seen once. These receptors have no identified antigens. Input material: CD4+ T cells from PBMCs. The receptors come from a man aged 50 or older in good health and CMV-seronegative.

The chain uses TRBV7-2 and TRBJ1-4; D remains ambiguous. CDR1 and CDR2 (germline): SGHTA, FQGNSA. The CDR3 is 16 residues long. The germline V and J ends were trimmed by 2 bases and 6 bases, with 16 bases remaining between them. The CDR3 coding sequence is TGTGCCAGCAGCTTATCGACCAGAGGACGGTATGAAAAACTGTTTTTT. Amino acid sequence: CASSLSTRGRYEKLFF.

The chain carries TRBV5-4 and TRBJ2-3, with 8 positions matching TRBD1. Germline lookup yields CDR1 SGHNT and CDR2 YYREEE (reference sequence). With 2 bases clipped from V and 5 bases from J, the junction kept 7 bases outside the gene matches. This CDR3 is built from 15 residues. Here the CDR3 reads CASSFLDRGEDTQYF. The CDR3 nucleotides read TGTGCCAGCAGCTTCCTAGACAGGGGAGAAGATACGCAGTATTTT. Full variable domain (missing parts from reference TRBV5-4 and TRBJ2-3): ETGVTQSPTHLIKTRGQQVTLRCSSQSGHNTVSWYQQALGQGPQFIFQYYREEENGRGNFPPRFSGLQFPNYSSELNVNALELDDSALYLCASSFLDRGEDTQYFGPGTRLTVL.

In its sample, this clone was seen a few times. J is TRBJ1-5 and V is TRBV5-1; D call uncertain. V was pared by 0 bases and J by 0 bases, with 13 bases between. The CDR3 length is 17 residues. Germline loops: CDR1 SGHRS, CDR2 YFSETQ. CDR3 DNA sequence: TGCGCCAGCAGCTTGGAGGCGCCAGAAAATAGCAATCAGCCCCAGCATTTT. It codes for CASSLEAPENSNQPQHF.

The chain recombines TRBV11-1 with TRBJ2-7; weak D call: TRBD2 (6 bases). Germline V gene sequence: CDR1 SGHAT, CDR2 FQDESV (reference sequence). The V end was cut by 5 bases, the J end by 1 base, with 15 bases between. The CDR3 spans 15 residues. The CDR3, as DNA: TGTGCCAGCAGCCCGGACTACTTCAAATCCTACGAGCAGTACTTC. This codes for CASSPDYFKSYEQYF.

This clone appeared once. V is TRBV5-8 and J is TRBJ1-4, with D possibly matching TRBD1 (5 bases). The germline V gene encodes CDR1 SGHTS and CDR2 YDEGEE. V lost 1 base, J lost 4 bases, and 17 bases lay in between. This CDR3 spans 17 amino acids. CDR3 residues: CASSLSWGIQRNEKLFF. The CDR3, as DNA: TGTGCCAGCAGCTTGAGTTGGGGGATCCAGCGTAATGAAAAACTGTTTTTT.

The V call is TRBV6-5, the J call TRBJ2-7; 10 bases match TRBD2. The CDR3 totals 13 residues. J lost 6 bases, V lost 10 bases, and 9 bases had no gene match. Germline V gives CDR1 MNHEY, CDR2 SVGAGI. The CDR3 here is CAISGTSAAEQYF. The CDR3 region has the DNA TGTGCCATCAGCGGGACTAGCGCCGCCGAGCAGTACTTC.

The chain combines TRBV28 with TRBJ1-3; no firm D call. Deletions cut 5 bases from V and 2 bases from J, with 10 bases between. This CDR3 has 14 amino acids. Per germline, CDR1 MDHEN and CDR2 SYDVKM. CDR3 in DNA: TGTGCCAGCAGTGGCCCCATCGCTGGAAACACCATATATTTT. Its protein is CASSGPIAGNTIYF. Complete variable domain (other parts from reference TRBV28 and TRBJ1-3): DVKVTQSSRYLVKRTGEKVFLECVQDMDHENMFWYRQDPGLGLRLIYFSYDVKMKEKGDIPEGYSVSREKKERFSLILESASTNQTSMYLCASSGPIAGNTIYFGEGSWLTVV.

This chain joins TRBV30 and TRBJ2-7; 12 bases are a match to TRBD1. In germline, CDR1 is GTSNPN, CDR2 SVGIG (reference sequence). V was pared by 5 bases and J by 6 bases, with 5 bases of the junction left unmatched. The CDR3 runs 13 residues. The CDR3 sequence: CAWAGTGGGEQYF. CDR3 bases: TGTGCCTGGGCCGGGACAGGGGGCGGCGAGCAGTACTTC.

The chain joins TRBV5-6 to TRBJ2-3, with a weak D call TRBD2 (6 bases). The CDR3 covers 17 residues. V was clipped by 2 bases and J by 1 base, with 17 bases between them. In germline, CDR1 is SGHDT, CDR2 YYEEEE. The CDR3 DNA follows: TGTGCCAGCAGCTTTTTGGGCTGGGGCGGGGGCACAGATACGCAGTATTTT. Encoded protein: CASSFLGWGGGTDTQYF.

V is TRBV5-1 and J is TRBJ2-5; 11 bases are shared with TRBD2. CDR1 is SGHRS, CDR2 YFSETQ, per germline. Unmatched junction bases numbered 6, after V lost 5 bases and J lost 3 bases. There are 15 residues in the CDR3. The CDR3 DNA reads as TGCGCCAGCAGGACTAGCGGGACGTCGGAAGAGACCCAGTACTTC. Amino acid sequence: CASRTSGTSEETQYF.

For the CDR3, the DNA is TGCGCCAGCAGTGAGTCGGGACCCAACTCCTACGAGCAGTACTTC. It yields the protein CASSESGPNSYEQYF. The rearrangement uses TRBV10-1 and TRBJ2-7; D is tentatively TRBD1 or TRBD2 (5 bases each). Germline lookup yields CDR1 WNHNN and CDR2 SYGVQD (reference sequence). The CDR3 has 15 amino acids. V dropped 0 bases and J dropped 0 bases, with 9 bases sitting between them.

A few counts support this clone. The chain recombines TRBV5-1 with TRBJ2-2; D may be TRBD1 or TRBD2 (5 bases each). The ends were cut back, 0 bases at V and 5 bases at J, with 8 bases in the middle. The CDR3 is 14 residues long. Germline-derived CDR1 and CDR2 are SGHRS and YFSETQ. DNA for the CDR3: TGCGCCAGCAGCTTGGCGGGGCAGACCGGGGAGCTGTTTTTT. It translates to CASSLAGQTGELFF.

The rearrangement links TRBV7-3 to TRBJ2-6, with D tentatively TRBD2 (6 bases). The CDR3 is made up of 18 amino acids. Germline V gene sequence: CDR1 SGHTA, CDR2 FQGTGA. The V and J ends lost 1 base and 0 bases respectively, with 13 bases between them. The CDR3 bases are TGTGCCAGCAGCTTAAAGCAGGGAGGCAGCTCTGGGGCCAACGTCCTGACTTTC. It specifies CASSLKQGGSSGANVLTF.

There are many counts of this clone. The rearrangement uses TRBV15 and TRBJ1-1; D is unclear. In germline, CDR1 is LNHNV, CDR2 YYDKDF (reference sequence). The CDR3 is 14 amino acids. The V end was cut by 0 bases, the J end by 7 bases, with 12 bases between. The CDR3 loop reads CATSRESWNGEAFF. The CDR3 DNA follows: TGTGCCACCAGCAGAGAGTCCTGGAACGGTGAAGCTTTCTTT.